The T cell receptor (beta chain) under discussion was sequenced for a study of identical twins. Overall study results and limits: Weaker excess twin sharing was observed in beta out-of-frame sequences. With abundant cord blood beta clonotypes, insertions were fewer; memory repertoires showed no such pattern. The authors drew conclusions from cross-sectional statistical analysis rather than following the same donors.

CDR3 length: 13 residues. Germline CDR1 reads SGHDT; CDR2 reads YYEEEE. J gave up 5 bases and V 4 bases, and 3 bases lay outside the gene matches. This clonotype was seen a few times. What it recognizes is unknown. Through template switching, a universal primer site was introduced, and the cDNA contained unique molecular identifiers. TCRdb reprocessed the 5' RACE reads via MiXCR and lists one record per CDR3 protein. The table records about 250,000 distinct CDR3 sequences, about 14% of them present only once. Material for sequencing was memory (CD45RO+) T cells sorted from blood. This clonotype originated in a woman between 18 and 30 years old in good health. This chain joins TRBV5-6 and TRBJ2-3; 8 nucleotides align to TRBD1. CDR3 in amino acids: CASSGTGGDTQYF. CDR3 nucleotide sequence: TGTGCCAGCAGCGGTACAGGGGGAGATACGCAGTATTTT.